The 14 T cell receptor beta chains reported below all come from one sample, sequenced in a study of T-cell memory formation after mild COVID-19. TCRdb passed the 5' RACE reads through MiXCR, listing each CDR3 protein once. Among 550,000 to 600,000 distinct CDR3 sequences listed, around 16% were seen once. Sequencing was carried out using PBMCs or a T cell subset sorted from them (not recorded which). These receptors all stem from an adult woman who had mild COVID-19 (a few samples of this study predate the infection). Cell type and time point are not known.

This chain links TRBV5-4 with TRBJ2-3, with D tentatively TRBD2 (6 bases). Trimming shortened V by 2 bases and J by 0 bases, and 10 bases separated the two germline ends. This CDR3 region has 15 residues. Germline CDR1 is SGHNT and CDR2 is YYREEE (reference sequence). CDR3 in amino acids: CASSFPSASTDTQYF. The CDR3 coding sequence is TGTGCCAGCAGCTTCCCTAGCGCTAGCACAGATACGCAGTATTTT.

V is TRBV7-9 and J is TRBJ1-1; possibly TRBD1 for D (5 bases). Germline values: CDR1 SEHNR, CDR2 FQNEAQ (reference sequence). This CDR3 is 15 amino acids long. Trimming took off 0 bases at V and 4 bases at J, with 12 bases between the two ends. CDR3: CASSLAQGEGTEAFF. The CDR3 nucleotides are TGTGCCAGCAGCTTAGCCCAGGGAGAGGGCACTGAAGCTTTCTTT.

This chain links TRBV12-3 or TRBV12-4 with TRBJ2-7, with a possible D match to TRBD1 (5 bases). CDR3 length: 15 amino acids. V gave up 5 bases and J gave up 4 bases, with 18 bases separating them. In DNA, the CDR3 is TGTGCCAGCAGTCAGGACAAAAATTTTGTGTACGAGCAGTACTTC. This encodes CASSQDKNFVYEQYF.

This clonotype was counted only a few times. The gene calls are TRBV20-1 and TRBJ2-2, with D perhaps matching TRBD2 (6 bases). Germline V gene data show CDR1 as DFQATT and CDR2 as SNEGSKA (reference sequence). Trimming took 5 bases from V and 2 from J, leaving 12 bases between them. This CDR3 has 14 residues. The CDR3 sequence: CSALTGLNTGELFF. The CDR3 DNA reads as TGCAGTGCTCTTACGGGACTTAACACCGGGGAGCTGTTTTTT.

The chain recombines TRBV7-2 with TRBJ1-1; 7 nucleotides agree with TRBD1. The CDR3 totals 13 residues. The junction had 13 bases not matched to a gene; V was cut back by 6 bases and J by 12 bases. Germline V gene lookup returns CDR1 SGHTA and CDR2 FQGNSA. The CDR3: CASSRQGREGTFF. In nucleotides, the CDR3 is TGTGCCAGCAGTCGACAGGGTCGGGAAGGTACTTTCTTT.

At least ten counts were recorded for this clonotype. The chain is built from TRBV6-6 and TRBJ1-6; the D gene is possibly TRBD1 (5 bases). V gave up 8 bases and J gave up 6 bases, with 11 bases separating them. Per germline, CDR1 MNHNY and CDR2 SVGAGI (reference sequence). CDR3 length equals 13 residues. The CDR3 protein is CASGGFGNSPLHF. Written as DNA, the CDR3 is TGTGCCAGCGGGGGGTTCGGTAATTCACCCCTCCACTTT.

This clonotype was counted a single time. The chain recombines TRBV5-4 with TRBJ2-7; D gene ambiguous. V dropped 0 bases and J dropped 3 bases, with 7 bases sitting between them. CDR3 size: 13 residues. Germline V gene data show CDR1 as SGHNT and CDR2 as YYREEE (reference sequence). The CDR3 loop is CASSLDGFYEQYF. As DNA, the CDR3 is TGTGCCAGCAGCTTGGACGGGTTCTACGAGCAGTACTTC.

The chain has TRBV4-3 and TRBJ2-7; TRBD1 might be the D (5 bases). The CDR3 has 10 amino acids. Germline CDR1 reads LGHNA; CDR2 reads YSLEER. The ends were cut back, 9 bases at V and 4 bases at J, with 7 bases in the middle. The CDR3 coding sequence is TGCGCCAGAAACAGGTACGAGCAGTACTTC. Translating it yields CARNRYEQYF.

In its sample, this clonotype was seen a few times. The CDR3 protein is CASSQTETNTEAFF. CDR3 DNA: TGTGCCAGCAGCCAGACTGAGACGAACACTGAAGCTTTCTTT. V usage is TRBV7-8 and J usage is TRBJ1-1; no clear D. Per germline, CDR1 SGHVS and CDR2 FQNEAQ. Trimming removed 5 bases from V and 1 base from J, with 11 bases in between. This CDR3 is built from 14 residues.

The J gene is TRBJ1-2, the V gene TRBV12-3 or TRBV12-4; D remains unclear. The CDR3 extends over 14 amino acids. Trimming pared 2 bases from V and 4 bases from J, leaving 11 bases between. This CDR3 reads CASSLHIGGYGYTF. CDR3 nucleotides: TGTGCCAGCAGTTTACACATCGGCGGCTATGGCTACACCTTC.

The V gene is TRBV24-1, the J gene TRBJ2-5; maybe TRBD1 (6 bases). CDR3 length equals 15 residues. V was cut by 1 base and J by 1 base, with 9 bases left in between. Germline V gene lookup returns CDR1 KGHDR and CDR2 SFDVKD. The CDR3 nucleotides are TGTGCCACCAGTGATTTCGGGACAACCCAAGAGACCCAGTACTTC. Protein sequence: CATSDFGTTQETQYF.

CDR3 sequence reads: CAWTPTGGNQPQHF. CDR3 sequence (DNA): TGTGCCTGGACCCCGACAGGGGGCAATCAGCCCCAGCATTTT. This sequence joins TRBV30 and TRBJ1-5, with 8 positions matching TRBD1. The germline V gene encodes CDR1 GTSNPN and CDR2 SVGIG (reference sequence). J lost 2 bases, V lost 4 bases, and 4 bases had no gene match. The CDR3 totals 14 residues.

This clonotype has more than one count but fewer than ten. This chain joins TRBV7-9 and TRBJ2-2; TRBD1 aligns across 10 bases. Trimming at V came to 5 bases and at J to 6 bases, leaving 6 bases not matched to a gene. Looked up from germline, CDR1 is SEHNR and CDR2 is FQNEAQ (reference sequence). The CDR3 runs 15 residues. CDR3 bases: TGTGCCAGCAGCATCGGGACAGGGGAGTCCGGGGAGCTGTTTTTT. Its translation: CASSIGTGESGELFF.

This clonotype showed up just a few times. V is TRBV19 and J is TRBJ2-1; D not certain. V was clipped by 3 bases and J by 4 bases, with 13 bases between them. The CDR3 has 15 residues. From germline, CDR1 is LNHDA and CDR2 SQIVND (reference sequence). The CDR3, as DNA: TGTGCCAGTAGTATCCAGACCGAACCGTACAATGAGCAGTTCTTC. Its protein is CASSIQTEPYNEQFF. Drawing the rest from reference TRBV19 and TRBJ2-1, the complete variable domain is DGGITQSPKYLFRKEGQNVTLSCEQNLNHDAMYWYRQDPGQGLRLIYYSQIVNDFQKGDIAEGYSVSREKKESFPLTVTSAQKNPTAFYLCASSIQTEPYNEQFFGPGTRLTVL.